The 30 T cell receptor beta chains below were found in one sample sequenced in a study of regulatory T cells in long-lasting Graves disease. Time point described: persistent/refractory GD, antithyroid drugs over 5 years with positive TRAb. The TCR library was made from RNA that had been extracted from PBMCs in TRIzol. Construction of the TCR beta libraries employed iRepertoire HTBI primers in conjunction with Arm-PCR of CDR3 regions. One entry per CDR3 protein results from TCRdb running MiXCR on the multiplex PCR reads. The sample carries under 500,000 distinct CDR3 sequences, roughly 20% recorded once. Sequencing used peripheral blood mononuclear cells (PBMCs), obtained when the disease was refractory, from a patient treated with antithyroid drugs. The origin of the receptors is a female donor with Graves disease.

This clonotype came up a few times. The gene calls are TRBV29-1 and TRBJ1-2; no clear D gene. CDR1 is SQVTM and CDR2 is ANQGSEA in the germline V gene. The V and J ends lost 5 bases and 2 bases respectively, with 6 bases between them. The CDR3 sequence is 11 residues long. For the CDR3, the DNA is TGCAGCGTTCCCATCAACTATGGCTACACCTTC. This translates into CSVPINYGYTF.

This clonotype was seen at least ten times. V and J are TRBV6-2 or TRBV6-3 and TRBJ1-1, with D hard to call. Germline values: CDR1 MNHEY, CDR2 SVGEGT. V lost 6 bases to trimming and J lost 3 bases, with 11 bases between them. CDR3 size: 13 residues. Written as DNA, the CDR3 is TGTGCCAGCAGGCAGCTCTCTGACACTGAAGCTTTCTTT. It translates to CASRQLSDTEAFF.

Of note for this clonotype: This is likely a read error, given that the CDR3 carries no conserved phenylalanine or tryptophan at its end. This chain links TRBV15 with TRBJ1-1, with D perhaps matching TRBD1 (5 bases). The CDR3 has 13 amino acids. Trimming removed 0 bases from V and 8 bases from J, with 10 bases in between. Germline V gene data show CDR1 as LNHNV and CDR2 as YYDKDF (reference sequence). CDR3 protein: CATSRDGASEAFS. CDR3 DNA sequence: TGTGCCACCAGCAGAGACGGGGCCAGCGAAGCTTTCTCT.

This clonotype was counted only a few times. The chain is built from TRBV7-2 and TRBJ2-5; the match to TRBD2 covers 7 bases. With 2 bases clipped from V and 2 bases from J, the junction kept 8 bases outside the gene matches. Germline CDR1 and CDR2: SGHTA and FQGNSA. The CDR3 is made up of 16 amino acids. The CDR3 DNA sequence: TGTGCCAGCAGCTTACGAGTGGCGGGGGTACAAGAGACCCAGTACTTC. Protein sequence: CASSLRVAGVQETQYF.

This clonotype was seen many times. The chain joins TRBV11-2 to TRBJ2-4; perhaps D is TRBD1 or TRBD2 (5 bases each). The germline CDR1 and CDR2 sequences are SGHAT and FQNNGV. V was clipped by 8 bases and J by 1 base, with 18 bases between them. The CDR3 covers 16 residues. Written as DNA, the CDR3 is TGTGCCAGCGGGGGTAGGGACGGCACGGCCAAAAACATTCAGTACTTC. This gives the protein CASGGRDGTAKNIQYF.

This clonotype was picked up many times. This chain links TRBV3-1 with TRBJ1-1; a possible D gene is TRBD1 (5 bases). This CDR3 is built from 17 residues. Germline V gene sequence: CDR1 LGHDT, CDR2 YNNKEL (reference sequence). V was trimmed by 1 base and J by 1 base, leaving 16 bases between them. This chain's CDR3 is CASSQVGTRGPNTEAFF. CDR3 sequence (DNA): TGTGCCAGCAGCCAAGTTGGAACGAGGGGTCCGAACACTGAAGCTTTCTTT.

The rearrangement joins TRBV19 to TRBJ1-1; D perhaps matches TRBD1 (5 bases). The CDR3 runs 14 residues. V lost 3 bases and J lost 2, with 10 bases in between. Germline CDR1 is LNHDA and CDR2 is SQIVND (reference sequence). The CDR3 protein is CASSMVGGNTEAFF. CDR3 coding DNA: TGTGCCAGTAGTATGGTCGGGGGAAACACTGAAGCTTTCTTT.

This clonotype was picked up many times. The V gene is TRBV15, the J gene TRBJ1-1; D not certain. V lost 0 bases and J 4 bases, leaving 9 bases between the germline ends. Germline CDR1 reads LNHNV; CDR2 reads YYDKDF (reference sequence). CDR3 size: 14 residues. The DNA for the CDR3 is TGTGCCACCAGCAGAGATGGGAGTGGCACTGAAGCTTTCTTT. Residues: CATSRDGSGTEAFF.

This clonotype was detected ten times or more. This chain links TRBV12-3 or TRBV12-4 with TRBJ2-7; 9 bases align to TRBD1. This CDR3 is 11 amino acids long. The ends lost 1 base at V and 11 bases at J; junction bases unmatched: 0. The CDR3 protein is CASSLGQGEYF. CDR3 DNA sequence: TGTGCCAGCAGTTTAGGACAGGGGGAGTACTTC.

This rearrangement joins TRBV5-1 to TRBJ2-7, with unresolved D. V lost 3 bases and J 2 bases, leaving 12 bases between the germline ends. Germline assignment: CDR1 SGHRS and CDR2 YFSETQ. CDR3 length: 14 amino acids. The DNA for the CDR3 is TGCGCCAGCAGCTACCTTCCAGGACCCTACGAGCAGTACTTC. This sequence encodes CASSYLPGPYEQYF.

This clonotype was found a few times. This sequence joins TRBV7-9 and TRBJ2-5; TRBD1 or TRBD2 may be the D gene (5 bases each). Looked up from germline, CDR1 is SEHNR and CDR2 is FQNEAQ (reference sequence). This CDR3 comprises 16 residues. V gave up 5 bases and J gave up 3 bases, with 19 bases separating them. The CDR3 reads CASSHMGRTIKETQYF. CDR3 DNA: TGTGCCAGCAGCCACATGGGACGGACCATCAAAGAGACCCAGTACTTC.

The chain links TRBV4-2 to TRBJ1-1; the D is unclear. V lost 7 bases to trimming and J lost 1 base, with 16 bases between them. Germline CDR1 LGHNA, CDR2 YNFKEQ. The CDR3 contains 15 residues. The CDR3 coding sequence is TGTGCCAGCAAGGGATGGTCGGGCGCGAACACTGAAGCTTTCTTT. Amino acid sequence: CASKGWSGANTEAFF.

This clonotype was found many times. The chain has TRBV7-2 and TRBJ1-6; D gene ambiguous. This CDR3 region has 13 residues. Between the trimmed V and J ends, which lost 1 base and 15 bases, there was a span of 13 bases. Germline values: CDR1 SGHTA, CDR2 FQGNSA. The CDR3 sequence: CASSLVGGSLLHF. The CDR3 bases are TGTGCCAGCAGCTTAGTTGGAGGCAGTCTCCTCCACTTT. The whole variable domain, remainder taken from reference TRBV7-2 and TRBJ1-6, is GAGVSQSPSNKVTEKGKDVELRCDPISGHTALYWYRQSLGQGLEFLIYFQGNSAPDKSGLPSDRFSAERTGGSVSTLTIQRTQQEDSAVYLCASSLVGGSLLHFGNGTRLTVT.

At least ten counts were recorded for this clonotype. This sequence joins TRBV6-1 and TRBJ2-5; 10 bases line up with TRBD1. V was pared by 6 bases and J by 5 bases, with 6 bases of the junction left unmatched. CDR3 length: 14 residues. From germline, CDR1 is MNHNS and CDR2 SASEGT. CDR3 nucleotides: TGTGCCAGCAGATTGACAGGGGGCATGGAGACCCAGTACTTC. Protein: CASRLTGGMETQYF.

The chain couples TRBV6-2 or TRBV6-3 to TRBJ1-2; tentative D call: TRBD1 (6 bases). The germline V gene encodes CDR1 MNHEY and CDR2 SVGEGT. The CDR3 extends over 13 amino acids. V lost 7 bases and J 0 bases, leaving 9 bases between the germline ends. In DNA form, the CDR3 reads TGTGCCAGCACTCGGACAGCTAACTATGGCTACACCTTC. Amino acids: CASTRTANYGYTF.

This clonotype has only a few counts. In nucleotides, the CDR3 is TGTGCCAGCAGCCCCGGTATATCCGGAAACACCATATATTTT. This encodes CASSPGISGNTIYF. V usage is TRBV12-3 or TRBV12-4 and J usage is TRBJ1-3; no reliable D call. The CDR3 loop spans 14 amino acids. V lost 6 bases to trimming and J lost 4 bases, with 13 bases between them.

This clonotype was recorded at least ten times. The J gene is TRBJ1-5, the V gene TRBV2; tentatively, D is TRBD1 (5 bases). This CDR3 is built from 14 residues. V lost 8 bases, J lost 4 bases, and 15 bases lay in between. The germline gives CDR1 SNHLY, CDR2 FYNNEI. The CDR3 sequence: CASRGVTENQPQHF. CDR3 sequence (DNA): TGTGCCAGCCGGGGGGTCACAGAAAATCAGCCCCAGCATTTT.

The chain recombines TRBV27 with TRBJ1-2; weak D call: TRBD1 (6 bases). The V gene lost 5 bases and the J gene lost 2 bases, with 18 bases spanning the gap. The CDR3 sequence is 16 residues long. The germline V gene has CDR1 MNHEY and CDR2 SMNVEV (reference sequence). For the CDR3, the DNA is TGTGCCAGCAGTCCAAACCCCGGGACAAGAAACTATGGCTACACCTTC. Encoded protein: CASSPNPGTRNYGYTF.

Ten or more counts support this clonotype. The chain has TRBV12-3 or TRBV12-4 and TRBJ2-4, with TRBD1 matching 11 bases. The CDR3 is 17 amino acids. J was trimmed by 1 base and V by 5 bases; bases with no gene match: 7. CDR3 coding DNA: TGTGCCAGCAGTCAGGACAGGGGGCCAACCGCCAAAAACATTCAGTACTTC. It translates to CASSQDRGPTAKNIQYF.

The J gene is TRBJ1-1, the V gene TRBV10-3, with D possibly matching TRBD1 (5 bases). V was pared by 0 bases and J by 7 bases, with 12 bases between. This CDR3 has 14 amino acids. Germline V lookup: CDR1 ENHRY, CDR2 SYGVKD. The CDR3 bases are TGTGCCATCAGTGAGTCGACGTGGGGGAGTGAAGCTTTCTTT. It is translated as CAISESTWGSEAFF.

This clonotype was counted only a few times. J is TRBJ1-1 and V is TRBV7-8; tentatively, D is TRBD1 (5 bases). Deletions cut 2 bases from V and 2 bases from J, with 21 bases between. CDR3 size: 18 residues. Per germline, CDR1 SGHVS and CDR2 FQNEAQ. CDR3 DNA sequence: TGTGCCAGCAGCTTAAGGTTTGTCCTCAGGGAATACAACACTGAAGCTTTCTTT. This sequence encodes CASSLRFVLREYNTEAFF. The full variable domain, its missing parts supplied by reference TRBV7-8 and TRBJ1-1, is GAGVSQSPRYKVAKRGQDVALRCDPISGHVSLFWYQQALGQGPEFLTYFQNEAQLDKSGLPSDRFFAERPEGSVSTLKIQRTQQEDSAVYLCASSLRFVLREYNTEAFFGQGTRLTVV.

This clonotype was picked up a small number of times. The chain carries TRBV4-1 and TRBJ2-5; maybe TRBD1 (6 bases). V gave up 0 bases and J gave up 2 bases, with 16 bases separating them. The germline V gene encodes CDR1 MGHRA and CDR2 YSYEKL. The CDR3 length is 17 residues. CDR3 coding DNA: TGCGCCAGCAGCCAAGATTTGTCAGGGGTTAATCAAGAGACCCAGTACTTC. Protein product: CASSQDLSGVNQETQYF.

In its sample, this clonotype was seen many times. The chain links TRBV10-3 to TRBJ1-2; 7 nucleotides align to TRBD1. Germline V lookup: CDR1 ENHRY, CDR2 SYGVKD. The CDR3 extends over 17 amino acids. J was trimmed by 4 bases and V by 4 bases; bases with no gene match: 15. The chain's CDR3 is CAISGSLGTASTYGYTF. Here the CDR3 DNA reads TGTGCCATCAGTGGCTCTCTTGGGACAGCATCAACCTATGGCTACACCTTC.

This clonotype was detected only once. The chain uses TRBV19 and TRBJ1-1; D is unresolved. The V end lost 0 bases, the J end lost 6 bases, and 11 bases lay between the germline ends. The CDR3 totals 14 residues. Germline CDR1 is LNHDA and CDR2 is SQIVND (reference sequence). The CDR3 nucleotides are TGTGCCAGTAGTATAGATAATGGGCAGTCTGAAGCTTTCTTT. Amino acids: CASSIDNGQSEAFF.

This clonotype was recorded a few times. The chain has TRBV3-1 and TRBJ1-1; D gene ambiguous. Trimming pared 1 base from V and 11 bases from J, leaving 11 bases between. CDR1 is LGHDT and CDR2 is YNNKEL in the germline V gene (reference sequence). The CDR3 contains 12 residues. In DNA, the CDR3 is TGTGCCAGCAGCCAAGGGTTGGGGTCGGCTTTCTTT. It translates to CASSQGLGSAFF. Using reference TRBV3-1 and TRBJ1-1 for the parts outside the CDR3, the full variable domain is DTAVSQTPKYLVTQMGNDKSIKCEQNLGHDTMYWYKQDSKKFLKIMFSYNNKELIINETVPNRFSPKSPDKAHLNLHINSLELGDSAVYFCASSQGLGSAFFGQGTRLTVV.

Notes on this clonotype: A much bigger clone sits one base away, suggesting this may be a read error. This chain uses TRBV28 with TRBJ1-2; TRBD1 matches at 7 bases. CDR3 size: 14 residues. CDR1 is MDHEN and CDR2 is SYDVKM in the germline V gene. CDR3 amino acids: CASSPRQGNYRYIF. CDR3 coding DNA: TGTGCCAGCAGTCCCCGACAGGGAAACTATCGCTACATCTTC.

At least ten counts were recorded for this clonotype. The chain has TRBV6-2 or TRBV6-3 and TRBJ1-1, with D perhaps TRBD1 (5 bases). Looked up from germline, CDR1 is MNHEY and CDR2 is SVGEGT. CDR3 size: 15 residues. The ends were cut back, 5 bases at V and 0 bases at J, with 13 bases in the middle. For the CDR3, the DNA is TGTGCCAGCAGTGTTAGGTCAGGGATGAACACTGAAGCTTTCTTT. This encodes CASSVRSGMNTEAFF.

This clonotype was counted a few times. The chain couples TRBV15 to TRBJ1-3; D is unclear. Trimming stripped 5 bases from V and 8 bases from J, with 22 bases between. Per germline, CDR1 LNHNV and CDR2 YYDKDF (reference sequence). The CDR3 consists of 16 residues. The CDR3 sequence is CATSSAKYNLLDTIYF. As DNA, the CDR3 is TGTGCCACCAGCTCTGCTAAGTACAATCTCTTGGACACCATATATTTT.

This clonotype was detected a few times. The V call is TRBV6-1, the J call TRBJ1-1, with 11 bases aligning to TRBD1. V trimming: 7 bases; J trimming: 0 bases; junction bases outside the gene matches: 7. The CDR3 consists of 16 residues. Germline lookup yields CDR1 MNHNS and CDR2 SASEGT. The CDR3 loop is CASIQGTGGVNTEAFF. CDR3 bases: TGTGCCAGCATCCAAGGGACAGGGGGAGTGAACACTGAAGCTTTCTTT.

In this sample, this clonotype turned up many times. The chain combines TRBV2 with TRBJ1-2; tentative D call: TRBD1 (5 bases). The germline gives CDR1 SNHLY, CDR2 FYNNEI. The ends were cut back, 2 bases at V and 7 bases at J, with 11 bases in the middle. This CDR3 region has 13 residues. The CDR3 sequence: CASSEFGGGGYTF. CDR3 nucleotide sequence: TGTGCCAGCAGTGAATTTGGGGGAGGTGGCTACACCTTC.